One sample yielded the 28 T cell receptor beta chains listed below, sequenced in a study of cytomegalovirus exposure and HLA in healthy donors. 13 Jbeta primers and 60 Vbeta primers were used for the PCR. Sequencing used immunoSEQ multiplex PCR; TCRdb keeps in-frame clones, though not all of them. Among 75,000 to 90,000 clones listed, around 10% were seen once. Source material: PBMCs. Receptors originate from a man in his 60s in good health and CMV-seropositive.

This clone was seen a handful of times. CDR3 nucleotide sequence: TGTGCCAGCAGCCTCGACGTAGTAGCACCCTACGAGCAGTACTTC. Translating gives CASSLDVVAPYEQYF. This chain joins TRBV6-6 and TRBJ2-7; no clear D. Germline loops: CDR1 MNHNY, CDR2 SVGAGI (reference sequence). V was cut by 6 bases and J by 2 bases, with 17 bases left in between. There are 15 residues in the CDR3.

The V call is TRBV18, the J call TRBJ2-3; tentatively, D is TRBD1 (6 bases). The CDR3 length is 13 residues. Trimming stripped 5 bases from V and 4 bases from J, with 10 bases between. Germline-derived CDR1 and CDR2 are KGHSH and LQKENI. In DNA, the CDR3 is TGTGCCAGCTCAGAATCAGGGGCAGATACGCAGTATTTT. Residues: CASSESGADTQYF.

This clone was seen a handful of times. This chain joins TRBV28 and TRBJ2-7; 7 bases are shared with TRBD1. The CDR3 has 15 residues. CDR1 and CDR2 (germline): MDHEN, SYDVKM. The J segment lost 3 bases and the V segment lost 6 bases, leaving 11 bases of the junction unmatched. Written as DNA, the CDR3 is TGTGCCAGCAGCTCCCCAACAGGGGCGGTCTACGAGCAGTACTTC. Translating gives CASSSPTGAVYEQYF.

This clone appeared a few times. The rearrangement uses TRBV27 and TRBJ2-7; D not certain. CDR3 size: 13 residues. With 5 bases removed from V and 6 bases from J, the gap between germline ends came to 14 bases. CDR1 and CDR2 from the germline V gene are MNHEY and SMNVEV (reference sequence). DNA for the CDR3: TGTGCCAGCAGTCTTTCCACTGGGCCCGAGCAGTACTTC. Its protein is CASSLSTGPEQYF.

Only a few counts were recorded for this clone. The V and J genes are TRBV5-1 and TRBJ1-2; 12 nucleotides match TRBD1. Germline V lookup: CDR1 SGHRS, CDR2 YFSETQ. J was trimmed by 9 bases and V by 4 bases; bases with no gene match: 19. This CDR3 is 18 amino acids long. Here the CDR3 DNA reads TGCGCCAGCAGCCCGACGGGACAGGGGGCTCAGGGGCATCAGAGCTACACCTTC. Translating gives CASSPTGQGAQGHQSYTF. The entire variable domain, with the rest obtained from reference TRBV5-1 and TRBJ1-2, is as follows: KAGVTQTPRYLIKTRGQQVTLSCSPISGHRSVSWYQQTPGQGLQFLFEYFSETQRNKGNFPGRFSGRQFSNSRSEMNVSTLELGDSALYLCASSPTGQGAQGHQSYTFGSGTRLTVV.

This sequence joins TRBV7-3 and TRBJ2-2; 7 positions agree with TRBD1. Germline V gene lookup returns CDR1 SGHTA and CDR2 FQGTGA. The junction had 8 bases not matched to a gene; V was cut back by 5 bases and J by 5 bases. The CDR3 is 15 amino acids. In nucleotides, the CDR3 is TGTGCCAGCAGCAGCAGACAGGGAGAGACCGGGGAGCTGTTTTTT. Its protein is CASSSRQGETGELFF.

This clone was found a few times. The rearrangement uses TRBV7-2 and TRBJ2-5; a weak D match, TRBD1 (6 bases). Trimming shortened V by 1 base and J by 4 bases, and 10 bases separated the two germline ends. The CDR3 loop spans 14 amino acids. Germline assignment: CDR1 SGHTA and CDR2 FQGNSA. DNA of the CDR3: TGTGCCAGCAGCTTAGTGGGGGCAGGAGAGACCCAGTACTTC. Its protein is CASSLVGAGETQYF.

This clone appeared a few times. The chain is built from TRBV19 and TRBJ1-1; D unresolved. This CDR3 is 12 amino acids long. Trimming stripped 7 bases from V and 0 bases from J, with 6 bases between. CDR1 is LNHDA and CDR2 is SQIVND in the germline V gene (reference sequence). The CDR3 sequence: CASTGMNTEAFF. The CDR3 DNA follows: TGTGCCAGTACAGGCATGAACACTGAAGCTTTCTTT.

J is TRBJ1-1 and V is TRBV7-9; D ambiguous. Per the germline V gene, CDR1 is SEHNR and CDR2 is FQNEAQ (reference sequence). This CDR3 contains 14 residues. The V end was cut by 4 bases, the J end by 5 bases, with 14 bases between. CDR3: CASSSQTGWTEAFF. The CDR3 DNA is TGTGCCAGCAGCTCGCAAACGGGTTGGACTGAAGCTTTCTTT.

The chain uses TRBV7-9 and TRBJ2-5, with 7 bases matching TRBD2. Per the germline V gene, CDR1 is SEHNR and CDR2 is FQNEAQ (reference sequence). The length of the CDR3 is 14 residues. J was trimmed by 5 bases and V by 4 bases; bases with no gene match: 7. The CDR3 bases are TGTGCCAGCAGCTCACAGGTGGGGGGGGAGACCCAGTACTTC. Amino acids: CASSSQVGGETQYF. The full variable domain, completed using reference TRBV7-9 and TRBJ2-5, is DTGVSQNPRHKITKRGQNVTFRCDPISEHNRLYWYRQTLGQGPEFLTYFQNEAQLEKSRLLSDRFSAERPKGSFSTLEIQRTEQGDSAMYLCASSSQVGGETQYFGPGTRLLVL.

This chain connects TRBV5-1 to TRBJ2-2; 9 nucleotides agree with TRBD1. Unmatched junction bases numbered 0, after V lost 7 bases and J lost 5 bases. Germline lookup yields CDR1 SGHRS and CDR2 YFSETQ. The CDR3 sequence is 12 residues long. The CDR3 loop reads CASGQGTGELFF. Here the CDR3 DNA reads TGCGCCAGCGGACAGGGGACCGGGGAGCTGTTTTTT. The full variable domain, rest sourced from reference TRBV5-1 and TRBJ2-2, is KAGVTQTPRYLIKTRGQQVTLSCSPISGHRSVSWYQQTPGQGLQFLFEYFSETQRNKGNFPGRFSGRQFSNSRSEMNVSTLELGDSALYLCASGQGTGELFFGEGSRLTVL.

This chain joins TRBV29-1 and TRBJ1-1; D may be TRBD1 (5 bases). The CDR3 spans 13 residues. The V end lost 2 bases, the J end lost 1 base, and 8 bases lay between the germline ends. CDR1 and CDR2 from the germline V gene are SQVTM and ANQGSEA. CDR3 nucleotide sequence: TGCAGCGTTGAAAGACAGACGAACACTGAAGCTTTCTTT. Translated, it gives CSVERQTNTEAFF.

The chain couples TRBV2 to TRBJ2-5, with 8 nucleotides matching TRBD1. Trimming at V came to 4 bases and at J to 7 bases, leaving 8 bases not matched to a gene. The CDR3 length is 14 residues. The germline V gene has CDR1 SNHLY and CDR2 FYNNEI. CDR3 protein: CASSGGTGGGTQYF. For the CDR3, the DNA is TGTGCCAGCAGTGGGGGGACAGGCGGCGGGACCCAGTACTTC.

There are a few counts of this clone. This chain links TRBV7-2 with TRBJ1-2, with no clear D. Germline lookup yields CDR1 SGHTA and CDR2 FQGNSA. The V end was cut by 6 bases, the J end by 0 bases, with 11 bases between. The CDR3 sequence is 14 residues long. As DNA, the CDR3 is TGTGCCAGCAGTCCTGACAAAGCTAACTATGGCTACACCTTC. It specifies CASSPDKANYGYTF.

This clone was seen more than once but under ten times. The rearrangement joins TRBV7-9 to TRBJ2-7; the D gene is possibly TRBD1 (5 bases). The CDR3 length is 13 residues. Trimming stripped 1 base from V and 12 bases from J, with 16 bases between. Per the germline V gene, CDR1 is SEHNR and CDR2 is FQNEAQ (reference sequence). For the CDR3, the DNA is TGTGCCAGCAGCTTAGGCACAGGATCCAAGGGGTACTTC. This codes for CASSLGTGSKGYF. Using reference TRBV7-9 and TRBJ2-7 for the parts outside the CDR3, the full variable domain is DTGVSQNPRHKITKRGQNVTFRCDPISEHNRLYWYRQTLGQGPEFLTYFQNEAQLEKSRLLSDRFSAERPKGSFSTLEIQRTEQGDSAMYLCASSLGTGSKGYFGPGTRLTVT.

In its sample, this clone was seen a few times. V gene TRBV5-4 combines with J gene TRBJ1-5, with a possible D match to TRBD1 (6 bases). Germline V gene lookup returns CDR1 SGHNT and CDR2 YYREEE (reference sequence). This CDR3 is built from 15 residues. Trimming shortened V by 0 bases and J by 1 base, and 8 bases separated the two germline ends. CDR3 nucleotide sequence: TGTGCCAGCAGCTTGGAAGGGGGAAGCAATCAGCCCCAGCATTTT. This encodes CASSLEGGSNQPQHF. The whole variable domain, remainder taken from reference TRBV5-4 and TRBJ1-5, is ETGVTQSPTHLIKTRGQQVTLRCSSQSGHNTVSWYQQALGQGPQFIFQYYREEENGRGNFPPRFSGLQFPNYSSELNVNALELDDSALYLCASSLEGGSNQPQHFGDGTRLSIL.

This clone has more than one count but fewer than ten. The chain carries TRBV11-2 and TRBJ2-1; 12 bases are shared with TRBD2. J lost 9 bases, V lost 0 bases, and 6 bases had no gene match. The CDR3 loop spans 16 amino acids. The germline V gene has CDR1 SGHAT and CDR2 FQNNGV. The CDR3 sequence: CASSLDLGLAGREQFF. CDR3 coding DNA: TGTGCCAGCAGCTTAGATCTGGGACTAGCGGGTCGTGAGCAGTTCTTC.

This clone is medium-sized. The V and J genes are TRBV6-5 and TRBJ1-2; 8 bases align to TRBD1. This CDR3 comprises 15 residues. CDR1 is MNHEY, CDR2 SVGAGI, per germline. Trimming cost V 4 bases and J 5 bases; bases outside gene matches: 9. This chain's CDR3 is CASSSVRQGLYGYTF. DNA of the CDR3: TGTGCCAGCAGTTCCGTAAGACAGGGGCTTTATGGCTACACCTTC.

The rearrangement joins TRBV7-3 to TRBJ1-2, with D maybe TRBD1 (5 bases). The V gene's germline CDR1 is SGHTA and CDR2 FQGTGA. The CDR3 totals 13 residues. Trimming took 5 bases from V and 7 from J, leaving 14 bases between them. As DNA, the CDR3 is TGTGCCAGCAGCGAGGTGGAGGGGAGTGGCTACACCTTC. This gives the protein CASSEVEGSGYTF.

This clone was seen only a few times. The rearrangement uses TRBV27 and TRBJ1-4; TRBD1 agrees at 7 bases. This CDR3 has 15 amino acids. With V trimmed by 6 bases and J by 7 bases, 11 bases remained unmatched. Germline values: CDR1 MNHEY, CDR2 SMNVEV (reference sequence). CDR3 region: CASRTFRGSAEKLFF. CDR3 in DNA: TGTGCCAGCAGGACCTTCAGGGGGTCGGCTGAAAAACTGTTTTTT.

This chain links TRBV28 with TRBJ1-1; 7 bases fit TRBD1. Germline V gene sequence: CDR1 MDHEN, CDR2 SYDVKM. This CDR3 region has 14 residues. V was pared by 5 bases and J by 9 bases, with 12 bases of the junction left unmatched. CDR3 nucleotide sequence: TGTGCCAGCAGTCCAGCCACAGGGGCGAGACAAGCTTTCTTT. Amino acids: CASSPATGARQAFF. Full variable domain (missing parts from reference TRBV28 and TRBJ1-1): DVKVTQSSRYLVKRTGEKVFLECVQDMDHENMFWYRQDPGLGLRLIYFSYDVKMKEKGDIPEGYSVSREKKERFSLILESASTNQTSMYLCASSPATGARQAFFGQGTRLTVV.

The CDR3 coding sequence is TGTGCCAGCTCAGAACTAGCGGGGATTTACGAGCAGTACTTC. This encodes CASSELAGIYEQYF. The V and J genes are TRBV18 and TRBJ2-7, with 10 bases matching TRBD2. The V gene end was trimmed by 5 bases and the J gene end by 4 bases; junction bases not matched to a gene: 5. In germline, CDR1 is KGHSH, CDR2 LQKENI. The CDR3 totals 14 residues. Full variable domain (outside the CDR3, taken from reference TRBV18 and TRBJ2-7): NAGVMQNPRHLVRRRGQEARLRCSPMKGHSHVYWYRQLPEEGLKFMVYLQKENIIDESGMPKERFSAEFPKEGPSILRIQQVVRGDSAAYFCASSELAGIYEQYFGPGTRLTVT.

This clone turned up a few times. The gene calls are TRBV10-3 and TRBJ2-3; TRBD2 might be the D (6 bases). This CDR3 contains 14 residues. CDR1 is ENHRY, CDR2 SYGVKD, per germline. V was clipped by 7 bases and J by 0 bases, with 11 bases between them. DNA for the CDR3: TGTGCCATCACCTCGGGACTCAGCACAGATACGCAGTATTTT. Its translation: CAITSGLSTDTQYF.

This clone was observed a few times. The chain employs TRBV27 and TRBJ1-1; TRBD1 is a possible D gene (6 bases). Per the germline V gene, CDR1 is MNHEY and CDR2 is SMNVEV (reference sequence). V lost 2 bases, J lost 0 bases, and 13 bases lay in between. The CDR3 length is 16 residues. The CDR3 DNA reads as TGTGCCAGCAGTTTACTCCCACAGGGTTTGAACACTGAAGCTTTCTTT. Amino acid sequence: CASSLLPQGLNTEAFF.

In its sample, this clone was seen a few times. CDR3: CATTTSGDQETQYF. The DNA for the CDR3 is TGTGCCACCACAACTAGCGGGGACCAAGAGACCCAGTACTTC. The chain links TRBV10-3 to TRBJ2-5; TRBD2 aligns across 10 bases. The CDR3 is 14 amino acids. Unmatched junction bases numbered 5, after V lost 10 bases and J lost 0 bases. Germline CDR1 is ENHRY and CDR2 is SYGVKD.

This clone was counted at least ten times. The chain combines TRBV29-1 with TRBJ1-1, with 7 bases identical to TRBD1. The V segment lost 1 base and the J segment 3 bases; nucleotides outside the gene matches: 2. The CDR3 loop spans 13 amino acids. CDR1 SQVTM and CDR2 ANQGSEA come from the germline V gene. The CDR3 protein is CSVEVGGYTEAFF. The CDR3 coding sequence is TGCAGCGTTGAAGTAGGGGGCTACACTGAAGCTTTCTTT.

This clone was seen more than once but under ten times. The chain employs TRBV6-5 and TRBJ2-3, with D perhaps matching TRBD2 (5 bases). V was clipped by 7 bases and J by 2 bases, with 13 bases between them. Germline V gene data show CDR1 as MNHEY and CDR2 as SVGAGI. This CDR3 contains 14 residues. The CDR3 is CASTPGGFTDTQYF. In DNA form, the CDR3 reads TGTGCCAGCACCCCCGGCGGGTTCACAGATACGCAGTATTTT.

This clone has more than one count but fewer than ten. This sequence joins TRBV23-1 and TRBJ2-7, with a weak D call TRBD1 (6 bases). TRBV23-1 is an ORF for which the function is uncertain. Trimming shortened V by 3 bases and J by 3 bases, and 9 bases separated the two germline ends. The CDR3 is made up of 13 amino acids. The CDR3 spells CASSHAGVYEQYV. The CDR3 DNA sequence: TGCGCCAGCAGTCACGCAGGGGTCTACGAGCAGTACGTC.